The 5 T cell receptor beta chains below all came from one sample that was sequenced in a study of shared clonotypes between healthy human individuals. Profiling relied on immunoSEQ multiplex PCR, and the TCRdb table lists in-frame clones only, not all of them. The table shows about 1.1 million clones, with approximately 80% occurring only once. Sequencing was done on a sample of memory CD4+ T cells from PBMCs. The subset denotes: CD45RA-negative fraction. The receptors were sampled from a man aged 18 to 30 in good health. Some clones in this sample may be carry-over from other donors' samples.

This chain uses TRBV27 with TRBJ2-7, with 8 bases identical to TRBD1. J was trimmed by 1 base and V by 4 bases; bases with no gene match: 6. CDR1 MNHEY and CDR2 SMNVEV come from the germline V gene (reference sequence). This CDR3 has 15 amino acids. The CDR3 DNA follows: TGTGCCAGCAGTTCCCCCGGGACAGGTTCCTACGAGCAGTACTTC. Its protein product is CASSSPGTGSYEQYF.

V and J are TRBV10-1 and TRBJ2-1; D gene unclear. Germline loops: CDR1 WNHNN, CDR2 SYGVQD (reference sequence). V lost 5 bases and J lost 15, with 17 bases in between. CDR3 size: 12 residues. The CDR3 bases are TGCGCCAGCAGTCGTTTTGCCCTAATTATGTTCTTC. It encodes CASSRFALIMFF.

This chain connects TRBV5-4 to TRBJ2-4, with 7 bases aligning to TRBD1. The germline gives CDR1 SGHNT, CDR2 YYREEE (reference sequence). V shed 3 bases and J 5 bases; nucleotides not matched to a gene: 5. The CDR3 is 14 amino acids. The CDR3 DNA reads TGTGCCAGCAGCTCGACAGGGAGTGAAAACATTCAGTACTTC. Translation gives CASSSTGSENIQYF.

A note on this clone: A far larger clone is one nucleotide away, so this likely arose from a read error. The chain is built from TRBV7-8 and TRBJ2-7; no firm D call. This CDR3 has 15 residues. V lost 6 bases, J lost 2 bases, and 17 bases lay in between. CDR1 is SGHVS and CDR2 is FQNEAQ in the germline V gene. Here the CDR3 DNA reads TGTGCCAGCAGTTTCCTCCGCTACTTACCCTACGAGCAGTACTTC. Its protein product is CASSFLRYLPYEQYF.

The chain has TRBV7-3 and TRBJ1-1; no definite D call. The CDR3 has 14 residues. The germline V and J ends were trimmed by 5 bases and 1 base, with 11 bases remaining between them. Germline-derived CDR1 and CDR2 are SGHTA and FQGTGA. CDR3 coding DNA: TGTGCCAGCAGCCCGGGGAGCGCGAACACTGAAGCTTTCTTT. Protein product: CASSPGSANTEAFF.